This is a list of T cell receptor beta chains from one sample in a study of T-cell memory formation after mild COVID-19. TCRdb reprocessed the 5' RACE reads via MiXCR and lists one record per CDR3 protein. The sample has about 560,000 distinct CDR3 sequences; roughly 21% are singletons. The sequencing sample was made of PBMCs or a T cell subset sorted from them (not recorded which). Receptors were obtained from an adult woman who had mild COVID-19 (a few samples of this study predate the infection). Cell type and time point are not known. Each CDR3 is given with its conserved first and last residue. Fields, in order: V gene, clone size, J gene, D gene, CDR3 protein, CDR3 DNA. A D gene is named only where the DNA matches it firmly. Expanded clones get a size class; other rows say once, few or many, or leave the size out.

v_call: TRBV6-2/TRBV6-3; clone_size: -; j_call: TRBJ2-7; d_call: TRBD1; cdr3_aa: CASSYSTGAYEQYF; cdr3_nt: TGTGCCAGCAGTTACTCGACAGGGGCCTACGAGCAGTACTTC
v_call: TRBV12-3/TRBV12-4; clone_size: few; j_call: TRBJ2-6; d_call: TRBD1; cdr3_aa: CASTLGTGVLSGANVLTF; cdr3_nt: TGTGCCAGCACTCTGGGTACAGGGGTCCTCTCTGGGGCCAACGTCCTGACTTTC
v_call: TRBV9; clone_size: -; j_call: TRBJ1-2; d_call: -; cdr3_aa: CASSVAAATNYGYTF; cdr3_nt: TGTGCCAGCAGCGTAGCCGCAGCTACTAACTATGGCTACACCTTC
v_call: TRBV20-1; clone_size: -; j_call: TRBJ2-2; d_call: -; cdr3_aa: CSVQDSLNTGELFF; cdr3_nt: TGCAGTGTTCAGGACAGCTTGAACACCGGGGAGCTGTTTTTT
v_call: TRBV6-5; clone_size: few; j_call: TRBJ2-7; d_call: -; cdr3_aa: CASSYSNRVYEQYF; cdr3_nt: TGTGCCAGCAGTTACTCGAACAGGGTCTACGAGCAGTACTTC
v_call: TRBV10-3; clone_size: -; j_call: TRBJ2-7; d_call: -; cdr3_aa: CAISRQAPTYEQYF; cdr3_nt: TGTGCCATCAGTAGACAGGCTCCCACCTACGAGCAGTACTTC
v_call: TRBV7-2; clone_size: -; j_call: TRBJ1-1; d_call: TRBD1; cdr3_aa: CASSTRQGTNTEAFF; cdr3_nt: TGTGCCAGCAGCACCAGACAGGGGACGAACACTGAAGCTTTCTTT
v_call: TRBV4-3; clone_size: -; j_call: TRBJ2-4; d_call: TRBD2; cdr3_aa: CASSLLAGGTKNIQYF; cdr3_nt: TGCGCCAGCAGCCTTCTAGCGGGAGGTACCAAAAACATTCAGTACTTC
v_call: TRBV5-1; clone_size: few; j_call: TRBJ2-5; d_call: -; cdr3_aa: CASKGAAGETQYF; cdr3_nt: TGCGCCAGCAAAGGGGCGGCCGGCGAGACCCAGTACTTC
v_call: TRBV7-9; clone_size: few; j_call: TRBJ2-3; d_call: -; cdr3_aa: CASSSPGPRTDTQYF; cdr3_nt: TGTGCCAGCAGCTCACCGGGACCTCGAACAGATACGCAGTATTTT
v_call: TRBV24-1; clone_size: -; j_call: TRBJ2-5; d_call: -; cdr3_aa: CATSDPGRETQYF; cdr3_nt: TGTGCCACCAGTGACCCGGGCCGAGAGACCCAGTACTTC
v_call: TRBV7-2; clone_size: -; j_call: TRBJ1-1; d_call: -; cdr3_aa: CASSPSGRPNTEAFF; cdr3_nt: TGTGCCAGCAGCCCATCGGGCAGGCCGAACACTGAAGCTTTCTTT
v_call: TRBV18; clone_size: -; j_call: TRBJ2-5; d_call: TRBD1; cdr3_aa: CASSATGTEETKYF; cdr3_nt: TGTGCCAGCTCAGCTACCGGGACAGAAGAGACCAAGTACTTC
v_call: TRBV20-1; clone_size: few; j_call: TRBJ1-1; d_call: -; cdr3_aa: CSALQGNGDTEAFF; cdr3_nt: TGCAGTGCTCTGCAGGGTAATGGGGACACTGAAGCTTTCTTT
v_call: TRBV15; clone_size: -; j_call: TRBJ1-2; d_call: TRBD1; cdr3_aa: CATSRDPTGTAGYTF; cdr3_nt: TGTGCCACCAGCAGAGATCCGACAGGGACGGCTGGCTACACCTTC
v_call: TRBV7-9; clone_size: -; j_call: TRBJ2-1; d_call: -; cdr3_aa: CASSLAWGPRSNEQFF; cdr3_nt: TGTGCCAGCAGCTTAGCGTGGGGCCCAAGAAGCAATGAGCAGTTCTTC
v_call: TRBV7-9; clone_size: few; j_call: TRBJ2-1; d_call: -; cdr3_aa: CASSFTEVVF; cdr3_nt: TGTGCCAGCAGCTTTACCGAGGTTGTGTTC
v_call: TRBV25-1; clone_size: few; j_call: TRBJ1-2; d_call: -; cdr3_aa: CASSEPSYGYTF; cdr3_nt: TGTGCCAGCAGTGAGCCGTCCTATGGCTACACCTTC
v_call: TRBV7-9; clone_size: -; j_call: TRBJ1-2; d_call: -; cdr3_aa: CASSLSGPVYGYTF; cdr3_nt: TGTGCCAGCAGCTTATCAGGCCCCGTCTATGGCTACACCTTC
v_call: TRBV11-2; clone_size: many; j_call: TRBJ2-3; d_call: -; cdr3_aa: CASLPRVDSTDTQYF; cdr3_nt: TGTGCCAGCCTACCCCGCGTGGACAGCACAGATACGCAGTATTTT
v_call: TRBV24-1; clone_size: many; j_call: TRBJ1-5; d_call: -; cdr3_aa: CATSEGSSNQPQHF; cdr3_nt: TGTGCCACCAGTGAGGGGAGTAGCAATCAGCCCCAGCATTTT
v_call: TRBV7-2; clone_size: -; j_call: TRBJ2-7; d_call: -; cdr3_aa: CASSHPREIDEQYF; cdr3_nt: TGTGCCAGCAGCCATCCTAGGGAAATAGACGAGCAGTACTTC
v_call: TRBV24-1; clone_size: -; j_call: TRBJ2-1; d_call: -; cdr3_aa: CATSDLRGSEQFF; cdr3_nt: TGTGCCACCAGTGATTTAAGGGGCTCTGAGCAGTTCTTC
v_call: TRBV5-1; clone_size: few; j_call: TRBJ1-1; d_call: -; cdr3_aa: CASLEGVGTEAFF; cdr3_nt: TGCGCCAGCCTAGAGGGAGTGGGCACTGAAGCTTTCTTT
v_call: TRBV6-4; clone_size: few; j_call: TRBJ2-7; d_call: -; cdr3_aa: CASSDSTSGVSYEQYF; cdr3_nt: TGTGCCAGCAGTGACTCGACGAGCGGAGTCTCCTACGAGCAGTACTTC
v_call: TRBV3-1; clone_size: -; j_call: TRBJ2-1; d_call: TRBD2; cdr3_aa: CASSHRLAGIHEQFF; cdr3_nt: TGTGCCAGCAGCCACCGACTAGCGGGTATCCATGAGCAGTTCTTC
v_call: TRBV6-5; clone_size: -; j_call: TRBJ1-4; d_call: TRBD1; cdr3_aa: CASSRDRRFEKLFF; cdr3_nt: TGTGCCAGCAGTCGGGACAGACGGTTTGAAAAACTGTTTTTT
v_call: TRBV12-3/TRBV12-4; clone_size: many; j_call: TRBJ2-3; d_call: -; cdr3_aa: CASSLGSGSTDTQYF; cdr3_nt: TGTGCCAGCAGTTTGGGTAGCGGAAGCACAGATACGCAGTATTTT
v_call: TRBV7-6; clone_size: many; j_call: TRBJ2-7; d_call: TRBD2; cdr3_aa: CASSLVASGFYEQYF; cdr3_nt: TGTGCCAGCAGCTTAGTGGCTAGCGGATTCTACGAGCAGTACTTC
v_call: TRBV9; clone_size: few; j_call: TRBJ2-5; d_call: -; cdr3_aa: CASSVGGSLAETQYF; cdr3_nt: TGTGCCAGCAGCGTAGGCGGCTCCCTGGCGGAGACCCAGTACTTC
v_call: TRBV11-2; clone_size: -; j_call: TRBJ1-1; d_call: -; cdr3_aa: CASSPRDKMNTEAFF; cdr3_nt: TGTGCCAGCAGCCCCCGGGACAAGATGAACACTGAAGCTTTCTTT
v_call: TRBV7-9; clone_size: few; j_call: TRBJ1-3; d_call: -; cdr3_aa: CASSRSGGLYSGNTIYF; cdr3_nt: TGTGCCAGCAGCCGCTCTGGAGGGCTGTACTCCGGAAACACCATATATTTT
v_call: TRBV3-1; clone_size: few; j_call: TRBJ2-3; d_call: -; cdr3_aa: CASSQEARGPGTQYF; cdr3_nt: TGTGCCAGCAGCCAAGAAGCTCGGGGGCCGGGTACGCAGTATTTT
v_call: TRBV2; clone_size: -; j_call: TRBJ2-3; d_call: -; cdr3_aa: CASSEGVAVAPDTQYF; cdr3_nt: TGTGCCAGCAGTGAAGGGGTAGCGGTGGCCCCAGATACGCAGTATTTT
v_call: TRBV5-1; clone_size: few; j_call: TRBJ1-1; d_call: -; cdr3_aa: CASRPEGAGEAFF; cdr3_nt: TGCGCCAGCAGGCCCGAAGGGGCTGGTGAAGCTTTCTTT
v_call: TRBV12-3/TRBV12-4; clone_size: -; j_call: TRBJ2-1; d_call: -; cdr3_aa: CASSFIGFDEQFF; cdr3_nt: TGTGCCAGCAGTTTTATTGGATTCGATGAGCAGTTCTTC
v_call: TRBV7-9; clone_size: few; j_call: TRBJ2-3; d_call: -; cdr3_aa: CASSLGLTLHTDTQYF; cdr3_nt: TGTGCCAGCAGCTTAGGACTGACCCTGCACACAGATACGCAGTATTTT
v_call: TRBV11-2; clone_size: few; j_call: TRBJ2-3; d_call: TRBD2; cdr3_aa: CASSSLPLAGASTDTQYF; cdr3_nt: TGTGCCAGCAGCTCTCTGCCTCTAGCGGGTGCTAGCACAGATACGCAGTATTTT
v_call: TRBV30; clone_size: -; j_call: TRBJ1-1; d_call: -; cdr3_aa: CAWSALSRSEAFF; cdr3_nt: TGTGCCTGGAGTGCCCTATCTAGGTCTGAAGCTTTCTTT
v_call: TRBV5-1; clone_size: -; j_call: TRBJ1-2; d_call: -; cdr3_aa: CASSLGLPGQAGVPNYGYTF; cdr3_nt: TGCGCCAGCAGCTTGGGGCTGCCGGGACAAGCTGGGGTGCCGAACTATGGCTACACCTTC